The present TCR beta chain was sequenced within a study of Graves' ophthalmopathy and Graves' hyperthyroidism. As for the study in general: Specimen type is peripheral blood, obtained at initial diagnosis before any treatment.

Whole-study results and caveats: In blood, most expanded thyroid clonotypes above 0.001 frequency were also detected.

The TCR beta CDR3 regions underwent amplification from RNA transcripts. Second-round multiplex PCR came after a first-round RT-PCR that employed HTBI primers. TCRdb redid the calling of the multiplex PCR reads with MiXCR, one entry per CDR3 protein. The sample includes 350,000 to 450,000 distinct CDR3 sequences, approximately 20% of them seen just once. The CDR3 length is 13 residues. Germline CDR1 is MNHEY and CDR2 is SVGEGT. V was shortened by 7 bases and J by 4 bases, with 13 bases between the two germline ends. Points on this clonotype: Its specificity is not known.

Every ophthalmopathy donor presented moderate-to-severe activity, CAS ≥3, NOSPECS ≥4 and duration under 3 months. Material for sequencing was peripheral blood. The V call is TRBV6-2 or TRBV6-3, the J call TRBJ1-2, with TRBD1 as a possible D gene (5 bases). This sequence was found in a woman aged 18 to 35 with Graves' ophthalmopathy. The CDR3 protein is CASNPQVSYGYTF. CDR3 bases: TGTGCCAGCAACCCACAGGTATCCTATGGCTACACCTTC.